This T cell receptor beta chain is drawn from a study of blood T cell repertoires in COVID-19. Study-wide background: COVID-19 samples, acute and convalescent, were from the United States, Italy and Spain. Sources were T cells, B-cell-depleted T cells, or PBMCs; the material itself was cDNA or gDNA.

Authors' analysis steps: For nucleated cells, counts were estimated from reference gene primer amplification. The method was immunoSEQ multiplex PCR; TCRdb's version includes in-frame clones alone and lacks a portion of them. The D gene and trimming were derived from the DNA, and the V and J assignments and clone size from that table. Of tens of thousands of clones listed, 80% to 90% are singletons. Germline CDR1 and CDR2: SGHRS and YFSETQ. The CDR3 loop spans 16 amino acids. Trimming left V 3 bases short and J 3 bases short, with 18 bases between. Followed over time, Seattle patients had been enrolled while infection was active.

The receptor comes from an elderly man with COVID-19, enrolled during active disease. The chain combines TRBV5-1 with TRBJ1-2, with D perhaps matching TRBD1 (5 bases). Sample: peripheral blood. The CDR3: CASSSRGHIGDYGYTF. The CDR3 nucleotides are TGCGCCAGCAGCTCCCGAGGACACATTGGGGACTATGGCTACACCTTC.